The clone carrying this T cell receptor beta chain came up a few times. This specimen belongs to a study of shared clonotypes between healthy human individuals. Background on the study: Donors, aged 18 to 49, were a couple of women and a few men.

There were no recent acute infections or vaccinations among the donors, who were healthy HIV-negative adults. Donors comprised only Caucasian adults living in Nashville, Tennessee. CDR3 length equals 17 residues. Germline CDR1 is SGHNT and CDR2 is YYREEE (reference sequence). Each subset's genomic DNA was shared equally among a number of immunoSEQ plates. Clones were read by immunoSEQ multiplex PCR, and TCRdb kept only the in-frame ones, dropping some. The data hold approximately 440,000 clones, with 70% to 80% observed a single time. The V gene is TRBV5-4, the J gene TRBJ2-5, with 9 nucleotides matching TRBD2. The DNA end lines up better with TRBJ2-7; the J call may be wrong. Material for sequencing was PBMCs. The receptor's source is a woman in her forties in good health. Some clones in this sample may be carry-over from other donors' samples. The CDR3 coding sequence is TGTGCCAGCAGCTTGGGGCTAGCGGGACCCAGCTCCTACGAGCAGTACTTC. It yields the protein CASSLGLAGPSSYEQYF.